This T cell receptor (beta chain) originates from a study of cytomegalovirus exposure and HLA in healthy donors. Study-wide results and caveats: Investigators reported approximately 150 TCR beta chains as tied to cytomegalovirus.

Use of 60 Vbeta and 13 Jbeta primers characterized the PCR. Generated by immunoSEQ multiplex PCR, the TCRdb table keeps only in-frame clones and is missing some. Among around 200,000 clones, about four fifths were seen once, and the ten largest hold over 1.5%. Germline CDR1 SEHNR, CDR2 FQNEAQ (reference sequence). The CDR3 sequence is 15 residues long. V lost 1 base to trimming and J lost 8 bases, with 15 bases between them. On this clone itself: Its cognate antigen is unknown.

The receptor was isolated from a man aged 50 to 60 in good health and CMV-seronegative. Sequenced input: PBMCs. J is TRBJ2-1 and V is TRBV7-9; TRBD2 is a possible D gene (7 bases). The CDR3 coding sequence is TGTGCCAGCAGCTTAGGGGGGGGGCGTAATGATGAGCAGTTCTTC. It specifies CASSLGGGRNDEQFF.